The source of this T cell receptor (beta chain) is a study of cytomegalovirus exposure and HLA in healthy donors. The CDR3 sequence is 15 residues long. The V and J ends lost 4 bases and 5 bases, in that order; junction bases with no gene match: 11. Germline values: CDR1 MDHEN, CDR2 SYDVKM. Study outcomes and limitations: After further analysis at a later stage, 16,951 TCR beta sequences were associated with HLA alleles at 0.05 false discovery rate. One variant, a missense change in DCLRE1C, was linked in a later analysis to TCR beta V- and J-gene trimming.

In regard to this clone: The antigen remains undetermined.

Primers included in the PCR were 60 Vbeta and 13 Jbeta primers. Produced via immunoSEQ multiplex PCR; TCRdb's table is partial and in-frame only. The sample holds 130,000 to 150,000 clones, around 80% seen once. Healthy people donating bone marrow made up the donors. The clonotype originates from a woman aged 60-75 years in good health and CMV-seropositive. Sequenced input: PBMCs. The chain is built from TRBV28 and TRBJ2-7; 7 bases align to TRBD1. The CDR3 loop reads CASSSSGTAKNEQYF. The CDR3 DNA reads as TGTGCCAGCAGTTCCTCCGGGACAGCAAAAAACGAGCAGTACTTC.